Listed below are T cell receptor beta chains from one sample, sequenced in a study of T cells in Graves' hyperthyroidism and ophthalmopathy. Using its own MiXCR run on the multiplex PCR reads, TCRdb lists one record per CDR3 protein. The top ten hold under 20% of the sample, which has 500,000 to 700,000 distinct CDR3 sequences, over 15% seen once. The sample consisted of blood. These receptors originate from a woman younger than 35 with Graves' hyperthyroidism. Each CDR3 is given with its conserved first and last residue. D genes are given only for firm matches. For some rows the clone size is stated as once, few or many, or as a class when expanded; others skip it.

v_gene,d_gene,abundance,j_gene,CDR3aa,CDR3nt
TRBV7-2,NA,many,TRBJ1-2,CASSLGGSTPESGYTF,TGTGCCAGCAGCTTAGGTGGGTCCACACCGGAAAGCGGCTACACCTTC
TRBV10-3,TRBD2,many,TRBJ2-2,CAISDATGSGRAGELFF,TGTGCCATCAGTGATGCCACGGGTAGCGGGCGCGCCGGGGAGCTGTTTTTT
TRBV12-3/TRBV12-4,NA,few,TRBJ1-2,CASSPEFYGYTF,TGTGCCAGCAGCCCGGAATTCTATGGCTACACCTTC
TRBV7-2,NA,NA,TRBJ1-2,CASSFPTPLANYGYTF,TGTGCCAGCAGCTTCCCCACTCCGTTAGCTAACTATGGCTACACCTTC
TRBV20-1,NA,few,TRBJ1-1,CSAGRGFVGTEAFF,TGCAGTGCTGGACGGGGGTTTGTGGGCACTGAAGCTTTCTTT
TRBV12-3/TRBV12-4,NA,few,TRBJ1-4,CASNKQGSGEKLFF,TGTGCCAGCAACAAACAGGGCTCCGGCGAAAAACTGTTTTTT
TRBV7-6,TRBD2,many,TRBJ2-7,CASSAAGTNFYEQYF,TGTGCCAGCAGCGCAGCCGGGACTAACTTCTACGAGCAGTACTTC
TRBV5-1,TRBD1,NA,TRBJ2-7,CASSTGVSYEQYF,TGCGCCAGCAGCACAGGGGTGTCCTACGAGCAGTACTTC
TRBV30,NA,few,TRBJ1-2,CAWSVPPDDYGYTF,TGTGCCTGGAGTGTTCCTCCCGACGACTATGGCTACACCTTC
TRBV7-9,TRBD1,few,TRBJ1-3,CASSRKLTGGFPSGNTIYF,TGTGCCAGCAGCCGGAAATTAACAGGGGGCTTTCCCTCTGGAAACACCATATATTTT
TRBV9,NA,NA,TRBJ2-5,CASRPPGGPQETQYF,TGTGCCAGCCGCCCCCCAGGGGGGCCTCAAGAGACCCAGTACTTC
TRBV2,NA,many,TRBJ1-5,CASSGMDQPQHF,TGTGCCAGCAGTGGCATGGATCAGCCCCAGCATTTT
TRBV28,NA,few,TRBJ2-7,CASSPDPLTNSEQYF,TGTGCCAGCAGTCCCGACCCCCTTACGAATTCCGAGCAGTACTTC
TRBV2,NA,few,TRBJ2-2,CASRRTDNTGELFF,TGTGCCAGCAGAAGGACAGACAACACCGGGGAGCTGTTTTTT
TRBV7-6,TRBD2,NA,TRBJ2-3,CASSLERGGLTDTQYF,TGTGCCAGCAGCTTAGAGCGCGGGGGTCTCACAGATACGCAGTATTTT
TRBV4-3,TRBD1,NA,TRBJ1-4,CASSQGTGGKLFF,TGCGCCAGCAGCCAGGGGACAGGCGGAAAACTGTTTTTT
TRBV7-8,TRBD2,many,TRBJ2-3,CASSLVLAGLTDTQYF,TGTGCCAGCAGCTTAGTACTAGCGGGATTGACAGATACGCAGTATTTT
TRBV28,NA,many,TRBJ2-7,CASSLSFGQAYGEQYF,TGTGCCAGCAGTTTATCGTTCGGGCAGGCCTACGGCGAGCAGTACTTC
TRBV30,NA,NA,TRBJ2-3,CAWSKSGSTDTQYF,TGTGCCTGGAGTAAGAGCGGAAGCACAGATACGCAGTATTTT
TRBV6-5,TRBD1,NA,TRBJ2-2,CASSYRGTDTGELFF,TGTGCCAGCAGTTACAGGGGGACAGACACCGGGGAGCTGTTTTTT
TRBV2,TRBD1,many,TRBJ1-5,CASTESAGGANQPQHF,TGTGCCAGCACTGAGAGTGCAGGGGGCGCGAATCAGCCCCAGCATTTT
TRBV20-1,NA,many,TRBJ2-7,CSASLWGTWNEQYF,TGCAGTGCTTCCCTTTGGGGGACATGGAACGAGCAGTACTTC
TRBV29-1,TRBD2,many,TRBJ2-1,CSVEALAGVDEQFF,TGCAGCGTCGAGGCACTAGCGGGAGTGGATGAGCAGTTCTTC
TRBV9,NA,few,TRBJ1-6,CASSADDFSPLHF,TGTGCCAGCAGCGCAGATGATTTTTCACCCCTCCACTTT
TRBV7-9,NA,many,TRBJ2-2,CASSLLGAGELFF,TGTGCCAGCAGCTTACTGGGGGCCGGGGAGCTGTTTTTT
TRBV3-1,NA,many,TRBJ1-2,CASSQGSGYGYTF,TGTGCCAGCAGCCAAGGGTCAGGATATGGCTACACCTTC
TRBV9,NA,few,TRBJ1-4,CASSPLEFDEKLFF,TGTGCCAGCAGCCCATTGGAGTTTGATGAAAAACTGTTTTTT
TRBV20-1,NA,NA,TRBJ1-1,CSAPLEVYTEAFF,TGCAGTGCCCCCCTTGAGGTTTACACTGAAGCTTTCTTT
TRBV11-3,NA,few,TRBJ1-2,CASSPDLGTAGYTF,TGTGCCAGCAGCCCCGACCTTGGAACGGCCGGCTACACCTTC
TRBV7-6,TRBD2,many,TRBJ2-3,CASSLEAGVSGDTQYF,TGTGCCAGCAGCTTAGAAGCGGGGGTCTCAGGAGATACGCAGTATTTT
TRBV7-6,TRBD2,many,TRBJ2-5,CASSLGTSEQETQYF,TGTGCCAGCAGCTTAGGGACTAGCGAACAAGAGACCCAGTACTTC
TRBV28,TRBD1,many,TRBJ1-5,CASSLRTGGQPQHF,TGTGCCAGCAGTTTGAGGACAGGGGGTCAGCCCCAGCATTTT
TRBV20-1,NA,many,TRBJ2-1,CSASPTGRSSYNEQFF,TGCAGTGCTAGCCCTACAGGGCGGAGCTCCTACAATGAGCAGTTCTTC
TRBV6-1,NA,few,TRBJ1-1,CASSDMTGNTEAFF,TGTGCCAGCAGTGATATGACAGGCAACACTGAAGCTTTCTTT
TRBV20-1,NA,many,TRBJ2-2,CSASYQGPGELFF,TGCAGTGCTAGTTATCAGGGGCCCGGGGAGCTGTTTTTT
TRBV30,NA,few,TRBJ1-1,CAWTGIGSMNTEAFF,TGTGCCTGGACTGGCATAGGGTCGATGAACACTGAAGCTTTCTTT
TRBV13,TRBD1,few,TRBJ2-4,CASSRQGDIQYF,TGTGCCAGCAGCCGACAGGGAGACATTCAGTACTTC